These T cell receptor beta chains were read from a single sample in a study of identical twins. Each CDR3 protein gets one entry after TCRdb re-called the 5' RACE reads with MiXCR. Of 600,000 to 850,000 distinct CDR3 sequences detected, approximately 18% appear once; the ten largest clones hold roughly 14%. These sequences were also reported in another study, on T cells expressing NK-cell markers.

Sequenced input: PBMCs. The receptors were gathered from a woman under 30 in good health. Both conserved end residues are part of each CDR3. A D gene is named only where the DNA matches it firmly. Not all rows give a size; the values are once, few, many and, for expanded clones, a class.

TRBD1,TRBJ2-1,-,TRBV6-5,TGTGCCAGCAGTTACACGACAGGGGTGAAGAACGGGTACAATGAGCAGTTCTTC,CASSYTTGVKNGYNEQFF
-,TRBJ2-6,few,TRBV20-1,TGCAGTGCTAGAGTACCTAGCGCGGTCTCTGGGGCCAACGTCCTGACTTTC,CSARVPSAVSGANVLTF
TRBD2,TRBJ2-7,-,TRBV7-2,TGTGCCAGCGGCGGGCCAACTAGCGGGATCTCCTACGAGCAGTACTTC,CASGGPTSGISYEQYF
TRBD1,TRBJ2-7,few,TRBV20-1,TGCAGTGCCCAGGACAGGGTAGGCTCCTACGAGCAGTACTTC,CSAQDRVGSYEQYF
TRBD1,TRBJ2-3,-,TRBV29-1,TGCAGCGTTGTAGGGACAGGGTTGGGAGATACGCAGTATTTT,CSVVGTGLGDTQYF
-,TRBJ2-5,few,TRBV5-1,TGCGCCAGCAGCTTGGAACCGGGAGTGGGAGAGACCCAGTACTTC,CASSLEPGVGETQYF
TRBD2,TRBJ2-1,many,TRBV18,TGTGCCAGCTCACCTTATGGCGGGAGCTCCTACAATGAGCAGTTCTTC,CASSPYGGSSYNEQFF
-,TRBJ2-7,few,TRBV12-3/TRBV12-4,TGTGCCAGCAGTCCACAGGACCGTTACTACGAGCAGTACTTC,CASSPQDRYYEQYF
TRBD2,TRBJ2-7,-,TRBV4-3,TGCGCCAGCAGCCAAGGGCCTAGCGGTTCCTACGAGCAGTACTTC,CASSQGPSGSYEQYF
-,TRBJ2-3,-,TRBV29-1,TGCAGCGTTAAAGACCGGGTTAGCACAGATACGCAGTATTTT,CSVKDRVSTDTQYF
-,TRBJ2-3,-,TRBV7-2,TGTGCCAGCAGCCCAGCGACCAACACAGATACGCAGTATTTT,CASSPATNTDTQYF
-,TRBJ1-6,many,TRBV6-1,TGTGCCAGCAGTGAAGGACAGGATCGGACATCCCTCCACTTT,CASSEGQDRTSLHF
-,TRBJ2-1,-,TRBV5-1,TGCGCCAGCAGACTAGCCACTGGGGATGAGCAGTTCTTC,CASRLATGDEQFF
-,TRBJ1-1,few,TRBV6-4,TGTGCCAGCAGTGTCGCTGCGGGGGGATGGACTGAAGCTTTCTTT,CASSVAAGGWTEAFF
TRBD2,TRBJ2-7,few,TRBV5-1,TGCGCCAGCAGCTTGGCCGCAGCGGGAGGCCACTACGAGCAGTACTTC,CASSLAAAGGHYEQYF
-,TRBJ2-1,few,TRBV9,TGTGCCAGCAGCCCGCAACAGCTCCTCTACAATGAGCAGTTCTTC,CASSPQQLLYNEQFF
-,TRBJ1-1,few,TRBV12-3/TRBV12-4,TGTGCCAGCAGACGGGACACCAGGAACACTGAAGCTTTCTTT,CASRRDTRNTEAFF
-,TRBJ1-1,-,TRBV7-9,TGTGCCAGCAGCTCCTACCGGGGAAAAGCTTTCTTT,CASSSYRGKAFF
-,TRBJ2-2,-,TRBV29-1,TGCAGCGTTGACAGGGGCCCCACCGGGGAGCTGTTTTTT,CSVDRGPTGELFF
-,TRBJ1-1,-,TRBV29-1,TGCAGCGTTGACGGGGGGAGACAGAACACTGAAGCTTTCTTT,CSVDGGRQNTEAFF
-,TRBJ1-1,few,TRBV29-1,TGCAGCGTGGGGTCTCAGGGCGGCGTCACTGAAGCTTTCTTT,CSVGSQGGVTEAFF
-,TRBJ1-2,many,TRBV12-3/TRBV12-4,TGTGCCAGCAGCTCCTCTCGCTATGGCTACACCTTC,CASSSSRYGYTF
TRBD1,TRBJ1-2,many,TRBV20-1,TGCAGTGCTATGGGACAGCTCATCAGCTACACCTTC,CSAMGQLISYTF
-,TRBJ2-2,few,TRBV12-3/TRBV12-4,TGTGCCAGCAGTTTTGGGCTCCCGCTGGGGACCGGGGAGCTGTTTTTT,CASSFGLPLGTGELFF
-,TRBJ2-2,few,TRBV4-3,TGCGCCAGCAGCCAAGGTCGTCCGGGACCCGGGGAGCTGTTTTTT,CASSQGRPGPGELFF
-,TRBJ2-1,-,TRBV4-3,TGCGCCAGCAGCCAAGATGGGGCGGGGGCTAACAATGAGCAGTTCTTC,CASSQDGAGANNEQFF
-,TRBJ2-7,few,TRBV6-1,TGTGCCAGCAGTGAACGGGATAGCGGCTCCTACGAGCAGTACTTC,CASSERDSGSYEQYF
TRBD1,TRBJ2-6,few,TRBV29-1,TGCAGCGTAGATTCGAGGACAGGGGGCTCTGGGGCCAACGTCCTGACTTTC,CSVDSRTGGSGANVLTF
-,TRBJ2-3,-,TRBV7-9,TGTGCCAGCAGCTTAGCCCGAGGTAGTGGCACAGATACGCAGTATTTT,CASSLARGSGTDTQYF
-,TRBJ2-5,few,TRBV12-3/TRBV12-4,TGTGCCAGCAGCTTTAAGACGACCCAGTACTTC,CASSFKTTQYF
-,TRBJ1-1,-,TRBV6-1,TGTGCCAGCACCTCAAATCAGGGTCGGACTGAAGCTTTCTTT,CASTSNQGRTEAFF
-,TRBJ2-3,-,TRBV15,TGTGCCACCAGCAGATCGACGGGGGGCGGCACAGATACGCAGTATTTT,CATSRSTGGGTDTQYF
-,TRBJ1-2,-,TRBV25-1,TGTGCCAGCAGTGAAGGTCCGGGACCGACTAAGTATGGCTACACCTTC,CASSEGPGPTKYGYTF
TRBD2,TRBJ2-7,-,TRBV9,TGTGCCAGCAGCGTTGGGACTAGCCGATACGAGCAGTACTTC,CASSVGTSRYEQYF
-,TRBJ2-5,-,TRBV20-1,TGCAGTGCTAGTACTAGAGGGCAAGAGACCCAGTACTTC,CSASTRGQETQYF
-,TRBJ2-7,few,TRBV10-3,TGTGCCATCAGTGAGTCGGGGCAGGGATTCTACGAGCAGTACTTC,CAISESGQGFYEQYF
-,TRBJ2-2,-,TRBV6-2/TRBV6-3,TGTGCCAGCAGTTACAGGTCGGGATGGACCGGGGAGCTGTTTTTT,CASSYRSGWTGELFF
-,TRBJ2-1,few,TRBV6-5,TGTGCCAGCAGTTACCGCGACGGGATGGGAGGGCAGTTCTTC,CASSYRDGMGGQFF
-,TRBJ1-2,-,TRBV12-3/TRBV12-4,TGTGCCAGCAGCATCTGGGGTGGGGGGCATGGCTACACCTTC,CASSIWGGGHGYTF
-,TRBJ2-1,-,TRBV6-1,TGTGCCAGCAGTGAAGCGGAAGCCGCTTACAATGAGCAGTTCTTC,CASSEAEAAYNEQFF
-,TRBJ2-5,-,TRBV12-3/TRBV12-4,TGTGCCAGCAGTTCGAGGGAGGCCTCACCGGGGACCCAGTACTTC,CASSSREASPGTQYF
-,TRBJ2-4,few,TRBV27,TGTGCCAGCAGATCCCAAGCCAAAAACATTCAGTACTTC,CASRSQAKNIQYF
TRBD1,TRBJ2-7,few,TRBV4-3,TGCGCCAGCAGCCAAGTGACAGGGTTTGGTTCCTACGAGCAGTACTTC,CASSQVTGFGSYEQYF
-,TRBJ2-6,-,TRBV3-1,TGTGCCAGCAGCCAAGTATCTGGGGCCAACGTCCTGACTTTC,CASSQVSGANVLTF
-,TRBJ2-7,-,TRBV24-1,TGTGCCACCAGGGGTGGGGGACGGGAACTATACGAGCAGTACTTC,CATRGGGRELYEQYF
-,TRBJ2-7,few,TRBV20-1,TGCAGTGCTAGAGATCGTCGGCGGGACCAAACTAGTAAGCAGTACTTC,CSARDRRRDQTSKQYF
TRBD2,TRBJ2-7,few,TRBV5-1,TGCGCCAGCAGCCCCGAGGGACTAGCCGCTCCCGAGCAGTACTTC,CASSPEGLAAPEQYF
TRBD1,TRBJ1-2,few,TRBV7-2,TGTGCCAGCAGCACCGTACAGGGGCCTTCCTATGGCTACACCTTC,CASSTVQGPSYGYTF
-,TRBJ2-1,-,TRBV7-9,TGTGCCAGCAGCTCTACCCCCAATGAGCAGTTCTTC,CASSSTPNEQFF
-,TRBJ2-1,-,TRBV4-1,TGCGCCAGCAGCCAAGTAAGCGGGTACTACAATGAGCAGTTCTTC,CASSQVSGYYNEQFF
-,TRBJ1-5,few,TRBV6-1,TGTGCCAGCAGTGAAGTAAATAAACAGCCCCAGCATTTT,CASSEVNKQPQHF
TRBD1,TRBJ2-1,-,TRBV5-6,TGTGCCAGCCACGGGGATCGACAGGGAAGATCCTACAATGAGCAGTTCTTC,CASHGDRQGRSYNEQFF
TRBD2,TRBJ2-2,-,TRBV5-1,TGCGCCAGCACCTACGCAGGACTAGCGGGGACCGGGGAGCTGTTTTTT,CASTYAGLAGTGELFF